These T cell receptor beta chains were read from a single sample in a study of blood T cell repertoires in COVID-19. Sequenced by immunoSEQ multiplex PCR; TCRdb stores in-frame clones only, minus some. The data hold 100,000 to 150,000 clones, with about 88% observed a single time. Sequenced input: peripheral blood. These receptors originate from a human donor in a cohort sampled during active COVID-19. Each CDR3 is given with its conserved first and last residue. A D gene is named only where the DNA matches it firmly. Clone size appears in some rows only: once, few, many, or a class for an expanded clone.

v_call: TRBV24-1; j_call: TRBJ2-2; clone_size: NA; d_call: NA; cdr3_nt: TGTGCCACCAGTGATGCACTTGGGGGGGGACAGAACACCGGGGAGCTGTTTTTT; cdr3_aa: CATSDALGGGQNTGELFF
v_call: TRBV5-4; j_call: TRBJ1-4; clone_size: NA; d_call: NA; cdr3_nt: TGTGCCAGCAGCCGGCGCGGCACTACCGGCAGTGAAAAACTGTTTTTT; cdr3_aa: CASSRRGTTGSEKLFF
v_call: TRBV18; j_call: TRBJ1-2; clone_size: NA; d_call: TRBD1; cdr3_nt: TGTGCCAGCTCACCTGCGGGACAGTTTAACTATGGCTACACCTTC; cdr3_aa: CASSPAGQFNYGYTF
v_call: TRBV11-2; j_call: TRBJ1-1; clone_size: NA; d_call: TRBD1; cdr3_nt: TGTGCCAGCAGCTCCTTGACAGGGGCCTCCTCTGAAGCTTTCTTT; cdr3_aa: CASSSLTGASSEAFF
v_call: TRBV5-4; j_call: TRBJ1-1; clone_size: NA; d_call: TRBD1; cdr3_nt: TGTGCCAGCAGCTCGACAGGGGCTGACACTGAAGCTTTCTTT; cdr3_aa: CASSSTGADTEAFF
v_call: TRBV5-4; j_call: TRBJ1-6; clone_size: NA; d_call: TRBD1; cdr3_nt: TGTGCCAGTACAGGGGGCGAATCACCCCTCCACTTT; cdr3_aa: CASTGGESPLHF
v_call: TRBV6-5; j_call: TRBJ2-7; clone_size: NA; d_call: TRBD1; cdr3_nt: TGTGCCACTCAAGACTGGACAGGGCTCTACGAGCAGTACTTC; cdr3_aa: CATQDWTGLYEQYF
v_call: TRBV5-1; j_call: TRBJ2-3; clone_size: NA; d_call: TRBD2; cdr3_nt: TGCGCCAGCAGCTTGGCGGGGGGGACAGATACGCAGTATTTT; cdr3_aa: CASSLAGGTDTQYF
v_call: TRBV3-1/TRBV3-2; j_call: TRBJ2-1; clone_size: NA; d_call: NA; cdr3_nt: TGTGCCAGCGCGGGTGGATCCTGGCTTGAGCAGTTCTTC; cdr3_aa: CASAGGSWLEQFF
v_call: TRBV3-1/TRBV3-2; j_call: TRBJ2-7; clone_size: NA; d_call: NA; cdr3_nt: TGTGCCAGCAGCCCTACTAGAGGGGAGCAGTACTTC; cdr3_aa: CASSPTRGEQYF
v_call: TRBV10-2; j_call: TRBJ1-2; clone_size: NA; d_call: TRBD1; cdr3_nt: TGCGCCAGCAGCTCGACAGGGTATGGCTACACCTTC; cdr3_aa: CASSSTGYGYTF
v_call: TRBV15; j_call: TRBJ2-5; clone_size: NA; d_call: TRBD1; cdr3_nt: TGTGCCACCAGCATCGGGACAGGGCGAGTAGGAACCCAGTACTTC; cdr3_aa: CATSIGTGRVGTQYF
v_call: TRBV10-3; j_call: TRBJ1-1; clone_size: NA; d_call: TRBD1; cdr3_nt: TGTGCCATCAGTGAGCCCCGTGGGCAGGGGGTCTCTGAAGCTTTCTTT; cdr3_aa: CAISEPRGQGVSEAFF
v_call: TRBV18; j_call: TRBJ1-6; clone_size: few; d_call: NA; cdr3_nt: TGTGCCAGCTCACCAACACAGGGTGATTCACCCCTCCACTTT; cdr3_aa: CASSPTQGDSPLHF
v_call: TRBV7-8; j_call: TRBJ2-3; clone_size: NA; d_call: TRBD2; cdr3_nt: TGTGCCAGCAGCTCTAGCGGGGGCGGCACAGATACGCAGTATTTT; cdr3_aa: CASSSSGGGTDTQYF
v_call: TRBV11-2; j_call: TRBJ2-7; clone_size: NA; d_call: TRBD2; cdr3_nt: TGTGCCAGCAGCTTTGGCGCGGGAGTGTACGAGCAGTACTTC; cdr3_aa: CASSFGAGVYEQYF
v_call: TRBV6-1; j_call: TRBJ1-2; clone_size: NA; d_call: TRBD1; cdr3_nt: TGTGCCAGCAGTGAAGGACAGGGGGCATACTATGGCTACACCTTC; cdr3_aa: CASSEGQGAYYGYTF
v_call: TRBV12-3/TRBV12-4; j_call: TRBJ1-2; clone_size: NA; d_call: NA; cdr3_nt: TGTGCCAGCAGTACAGGGAACTATGGCTACACCTTC; cdr3_aa: CASSTGNYGYTF
v_call: TRBV19; j_call: TRBJ2-1; clone_size: NA; d_call: NA; cdr3_nt: TGTGCCTCTGCAGGCGGGGGCTTCAGGGAGCAGTTCTTC; cdr3_aa: CASAGGGFREQFF
v_call: TRBV27; j_call: TRBJ2-7; clone_size: NA; d_call: NA; cdr3_nt: TGTGCCAGCAGCAACCCCTGGGGGCCCTACGAGCAGTACTTC; cdr3_aa: CASSNPWGPYEQYF
v_call: TRBV12-5; j_call: TRBJ2-2; clone_size: NA; d_call: TRBD2; cdr3_nt: TGTGCTAGTGGTTTGACTCTCGGACTAGCGGGGGCCGGGGAGCTGTTTTTT; cdr3_aa: CASGLTLGLAGAGELFF
v_call: TRBV30; j_call: TRBJ2-3; clone_size: once; d_call: TRBD2; cdr3_nt: TGTGCCTGGAGTAACCTTGCGGGGGGGGGCACAGATACGCAGTATTTT; cdr3_aa: CAWSNLAGGGTDTQYF
v_call: TRBV18; j_call: TRBJ2-7; clone_size: few; d_call: NA; cdr3_nt: TGTGCCAGCTCACCCAGCTCCTACGAGCAGTACTTC; cdr3_aa: CASSPSSYEQYF
v_call: TRBV5-1; j_call: TRBJ2-5; clone_size: NA; d_call: NA; cdr3_nt: TGCGCCAGCAGCTTGATTTCCGGTCGTCAAGAGACCCAGTACTTC; cdr3_aa: CASSLISGRQETQYF
v_call: TRBV19; j_call: TRBJ2-1; clone_size: NA; d_call: TRBD2; cdr3_nt: TGTGCCAGTAGTATAGGGACTAGCCGTCCGCTTGAGCAGTTCTTC; cdr3_aa: CASSIGTSRPLEQFF
v_call: TRBV19; j_call: TRBJ1-2; clone_size: once; d_call: NA; cdr3_nt: TGTGCCAGTAGTCGAGGCACTAACTATGGCTACACCTTC; cdr3_aa: CASSRGTNYGYTF
v_call: TRBV4-1; j_call: TRBJ2-7; clone_size: NA; d_call: TRBD1; cdr3_nt: TGCGCCAGCAGCCAAGTACAGGGGGCCTACGAGCAGTACTTC; cdr3_aa: CASSQVQGAYEQYF
v_call: TRBV27; j_call: TRBJ2-1; clone_size: NA; d_call: TRBD2; cdr3_nt: TGTGCCAGCAGTAAGGGACTAGCGGGAGGTTACAATGAGCAGTTCTTC; cdr3_aa: CASSKGLAGGYNEQFF
v_call: TRBV2; j_call: TRBJ1-2; clone_size: NA; d_call: NA; cdr3_nt: TGTGCCAGCAGCAGGGGAGGGGACGCTAGGGGCTACACCTTC; cdr3_aa: CASSRGGDARGYTF
v_call: TRBV2; j_call: TRBJ1-1; clone_size: NA; d_call: NA; cdr3_nt: TGTGCCAGCAGGGAAACAGACGAAGCTTTCTTT; cdr3_aa: CASRETDEAFF
v_call: TRBV5-1; j_call: TRBJ2-3; clone_size: NA; d_call: TRBD2; cdr3_nt: TGCGCCAGCAGCTTGAGGCTAGCGGACACAGATACGCAGTATTTT; cdr3_aa: CASSLRLADTDTQYF
v_call: TRBV19; j_call: TRBJ2-1; clone_size: NA; d_call: TRBD2; cdr3_nt: TGTGCCAGTAGGAGTCTAGCGGGAAGCTCCTACAATGAGCAGTTCTTC; cdr3_aa: CASRSLAGSSYNEQFF
v_call: TRBV15; j_call: TRBJ2-7; clone_size: NA; d_call: TRBD1; cdr3_nt: TGTGCCACCAGCAGACAGACAGGGGCCTACGAGCAGTACTTC; cdr3_aa: CATSRQTGAYEQYF
v_call: TRBV11-3; j_call: TRBJ2-1; clone_size: NA; d_call: TRBD2; cdr3_nt: TGTGCCAGCAGCCCGGGGGGACTAGCGGGCTTCGGGGAGCAGTTCTTC; cdr3_aa: CASSPGGLAGFGEQFF
v_call: TRBV19; j_call: TRBJ2-7; clone_size: once; d_call: NA; cdr3_nt: TGTGCCAGTTCAGTAATCGGGAACGAGCAGTACTTC; cdr3_aa: CASSVIGNEQYF
v_call: TRBV2; j_call: TRBJ2-3; clone_size: NA; d_call: NA; cdr3_nt: TGTGCCAGCAGGGCCAGCCCTCGGAGGTCAGATACGCAGTATTTT; cdr3_aa: CASRASPRRSDTQYF
v_call: TRBV30; j_call: TRBJ1-5; clone_size: NA; d_call: TRBD1; cdr3_nt: TGTGCCTGGGGGACAGGAGATAGCAATCAGCCCCAGCATTTT; cdr3_aa: CAWGTGDSNQPQHF
v_call: TRBV12-3/TRBV12-4; j_call: TRBJ2-5; clone_size: NA; d_call: NA; cdr3_nt: TGTGCCAGCAGTTTTTGGGGCGGTGAGACCCAGTACTTC; cdr3_aa: CASSFWGGETQYF